This T cell receptor delta chain was sequenced for a study of γδ T cells in repeated Plasmodium falciparum infection. Study summary: Donors were malaria-exposed Malian children or age- and gender-matched Australian children. Malian repertoires were sampled cross-sectionally without transmission and longitudinally through febrile malaria.

The germline gives CDR1 TSWWSYY, CDR2 QGS. The V segment lost 7 bases and the J segment 0 bases; nucleotides outside the gene matches: 5. CDR3 length: 14 residues. This clone is medium-sized in the sample. Its antigen is not identified. This same CDR3 is encoded by further DNA sequences in the sample. Bulk repertoires came from Vgamma9/Vdelta2+ or Vdelta2-negative gammadelta T cells flow-sorted from PBMC. Broader study findings: Vgamma9/Vdelta2+ repertoires stayed stably polyclonal over time and infection.

TCRdb fed the multiplex PCR reads into CATT to redo clone calling. In the table there are 45,000 to 50,000 delta-chain clones, about 1.6% of which are singletons. The receptor was derived from a pool of human donors (malaria-infected and uninfected, not separated). This chain links TRDV1 with TRDJ1; 7 nucleotides line up with TRDD3. The material sequenced was gamma-delta T cells from blood. In DNA form, the CDR3 reads TGTGCTCTTGTCTGGGGGGCGCACACCGATAAACTCATCTTT. Translation gives CALVWGAHTDKLIF.